One sample yielded the 22 T cell receptor beta chains listed below, sequenced in a study of control samples from healthy donors and cancer patients. Assay used: immunoSEQ multiplex PCR; TCRdb lists only in-frame clones, some missing. The sample contains about 92,000 clones, approximately 82% of which appear only once. The sequencing sample was made of blood. These receptors all come from a woman aged 55-69 years in good health.

V usage is TRBV3-1 (or the pseudogene TRBV3-2) and J usage is TRBJ2-6, with D possibly matching TRBD2 (5 bases). The CDR3 has 15 residues. Trimming left V 4 bases short and J 4 bases short, with 11 bases between. The germline V gene has CDR1 LGHDT and CDR2 YNNKEL (reference sequence). The CDR3 protein is CASSRGRGGANVLTF. CDR3 DNA: TGTGCCAGCAGCCGAGGGAGAGGCGGGGCCAACGTCCTGACTTTC.

The rearrangement links TRBV6-4 to TRBJ2-5; TRBD2 aligns across 7 bases. The V and J ends lost 2 bases and 0 bases, in that order; junction bases with no gene match: 9. Germline V gives CDR1 MRHNA, CDR2 SNTAGT. The CDR3 loop spans 17 amino acids. The CDR3: CASSDASGNAYQETQYF. CDR3 nucleotide sequence: TGTGCCAGCAGTGACGCAAGCGGGAACGCGTACCAAGAGACCCAGTACTTC.

The chain joins TRBV4-1 to TRBJ1-5, with TRBD1 as a possible D gene (5 bases). Per germline, CDR1 MGHRA and CDR2 YSYEKL. The CDR3 is 16 amino acids. V gave up 1 base and J gave up 6 bases, with 16 bases separating them. The CDR3 here is CASSQGGAGVRQPQHF. The CDR3 DNA reads TGCGCCAGCAGCCAAGGAGGGGCGGGGGTACGTCAGCCCCAGCATTTT.

The V and J genes are TRBV4-1 and TRBJ2-7; D possibly uses TRBD1 or TRBD2 (6 bases each). CDR1 is MGHRA, CDR2 YSYEKL, per germline. Trimming took off 2 bases at V and 6 bases at J, with 20 bases between the two ends. The CDR3 is 16 residues long. The CDR3 bases are TGCGCCAGCAGCCAAACCGCTACACGGGGGCCGATCGAGCAGTACTTC. It codes for CASSQTATRGPIEQYF.

J is TRBJ1-1 and V is TRBV2, with D perhaps matching TRBD1 (5 bases). The V end was cut by 3 bases, the J end by 2 bases, with 13 bases between. Germline-derived CDR1 and CDR2 are SNHLY and FYNNEI. This CDR3 is built from 15 residues. Written as DNA, the CDR3 is TGTGCCAGCAGTGATCTGACAGCGATCAACACTGAAGCTTTCTTT. Its protein product is CASSDLTAINTEAFF.

The chain carries TRBV11-2 and TRBJ2-1; 9 bases are shared with TRBD2. There are 16 residues in the CDR3. Losses at the gene ends were 1 base for V and 10 bases for J; bases not matched to a gene: 11. CDR1 SGHAT and CDR2 FQNNGV come from the germline V gene. CDR3 protein: CASSLAVAGGQREQFF. For the CDR3, the DNA is TGTGCCAGCAGCTTAGCAGTGGCGGGGGGGCAACGAGAGCAGTTCTTC.

The chain recombines TRBV5-8 with TRBJ2-4, with 12 bases lining up with TRBD1. Trimming cost V 0 bases and J 0 bases; bases outside gene matches: 10. There are 20 residues in the CDR3. Germline-derived CDR1 and CDR2 are SGHTS and YDEGEE. For the CDR3, the DNA is TGTGCCAGCAGCTTGGTTGTCGGGACAGGGGGCGCTGGAGCCAAAAACATTCAGTACTTC. Its translation is CASSLVVGTGGAGAKNIQYF.

This clone has at least ten counts. The CDR3 coding sequence is TGTGCCAGTAGTAACAGGGTTATGGGCAATCAGCCCCAGCATTTT. Protein: CASSNRVMGNQPQHF. This sequence joins TRBV19 and TRBJ1-5, with a possible D match to TRBD1 (6 bases). Germline V gene lookup returns CDR1 LNHDA and CDR2 SQIVND (reference sequence). The CDR3 has 15 amino acids. V was clipped by 4 bases and J by 2 bases, with 12 bases between them.

The chain joins TRBV19 to TRBJ1-6; D remains unclear. There are 15 residues in the CDR3. Germline CDR1 reads LNHDA; CDR2 reads SQIVND (reference sequence). With 7 bases removed from V and 3 bases from J, the gap between germline ends came to 13 bases. CDR3 loop: CASTPRAIYNSPLHF. CDR3 DNA: TGTGCCAGTACACCCCGAGCCATCTATAATTCACCCCTCCACTTT.

The chain is built from TRBV14 and TRBJ2-5, with TRBD1 identical over 7 bases. Germline V lookup: CDR1 SGHDN, CDR2 FVKESK. Germline trimming cut 4 bases from V and 2 bases from J; bases unmatched to any gene: 4. The CDR3 is made up of 14 amino acids. CDR3 coding DNA: TGTGCCAGCAGCCGAGACAGGGTACAAGAGACCCAGTACTTC. Protein product: CASSRDRVQETQYF.

The CDR3 is CAIRTSFAGGTDTQYF. The CDR3 DNA reads TGTGCCATCAGAACGTCCTTTGCGGGAGGCACAGATACGCAGTATTTT. The V and J genes are TRBV10-3 and TRBJ2-3, with 7 bases lining up with TRBD2. Germline V CDR1 and CDR2: ENHRY, SYGVKD. This CDR3 is 16 amino acids long. Germline trimming cut 6 bases from V and 1 base from J; bases unmatched to any gene: 10.

For this clone: The sample has other DNA sequences that encode this CDR3 too. The gene calls are TRBV5-4 and TRBJ2-7, with 9 bases matching TRBD2. Germline V gene lookup returns CDR1 SGHNT and CDR2 YYREEE (reference sequence). With 0 bases clipped from V and 3 bases from J, the junction kept 4 bases outside the gene matches. CDR3 length: 15 amino acids. The CDR3 nucleotides read TGTGCCAGCAGCTTGGGGGTAGCGGGGGACTACGAGCAGTACTTC. Residues: CASSLGVAGDYEQYF.

The CDR3 sequence is CASSHSRTFGGNTIYF. DNA for the CDR3: TGTGCCAGCAGCCACTCCAGGACATTCGGTGGAAACACCATATATTTT. The chain carries TRBV3-1 (or the pseudogene TRBV3-2) and TRBJ1-3; possible D gene TRBD1, 5 bases. This CDR3 comprises 16 residues. V lost 3 bases to trimming and J lost 3 bases, with 15 bases between them. Germline CDR1 and CDR2: LGHDT and YNNKEL (reference sequence).

The chain links TRBV5-1 to TRBJ1-5; TRBD1 matches at 8 bases. CDR3 length equals 15 residues. The V and J ends lost 0 bases and 4 bases, in that order; junction bases with no gene match: 3. Germline V lookup: CDR1 SGHRS, CDR2 YFSETQ. Written as DNA, the CDR3 is TGCGCCAGCAGCTTGGGACAGGGGATTAATCAGCCCCAGCATTTT. The encoded protein is CASSLGQGINQPQHF.

A few counts support this clone. The chain has TRBV7-9 and TRBJ2-5; 10 nucleotides align to TRBD2. Trimming cost V 4 bases and J 1 base; bases outside gene matches: 9. CDR1 is SEHNR, CDR2 FQNEAQ, per germline (reference sequence). The CDR3 runs 17 residues. This chain's CDR3 is CASSSQLTSGFQETQYF. The CDR3 DNA sequence: TGTGCCAGCAGCTCCCAACTGACTAGCGGGTTCCAAGAGACCCAGTACTTC.

Only a few counts were recorded for this clone. The sample contains more than one DNA sequence encoding this CDR3. V gene TRBV6-5 combines with J gene TRBJ2-3; tentatively, D is TRBD2 (5 bases). V lost 5 bases and J lost 3, with 12 bases in between. Germline V gene sequence: CDR1 MNHEY, CDR2 SVGAGI. The CDR3 has 14 residues. The CDR3 DNA sequence: TGTGCCAGCAGTCTCCGGGAAGCTACAGATACGCAGTATTTT. Its protein is CASSLREATDTQYF.

This chain connects TRBV3-1 (or the pseudogene TRBV3-2) to TRBJ2-1, with D possibly being TRBD1 (6 bases). This CDR3 spans 15 amino acids. Per germline, CDR1 LGHDT and CDR2 YNNKEL (reference sequence). V lost 4 bases to trimming and J lost 2 bases, with 12 bases between them. The CDR3, as DNA: TGTGCCAGCAGCCTGACAGGATTCGCCTACAATGAGCAGTTCTTC. Protein: CASSLTGFAYNEQFF.

The gene calls are TRBV5-1 and TRBJ1-4; a weak D match, TRBD1 (6 bases). Germline assignment: CDR1 SGHRS and CDR2 YFSETQ. The CDR3 loop spans 15 amino acids. V lost 4 bases, J lost 3 bases, and 13 bases lay in between. The CDR3 coding sequence is TGCGCCAGCAGCGGAACAGGGAGTCCTAATGAAAAACTGTTTTTT. Translating it yields CASSGTGSPNEKLFF.

The rearrangement links TRBV3-1 (or the pseudogene TRBV3-2) to TRBJ1-2; D is unclear. This CDR3 region has 13 residues. Trimming pared 5 bases from V and 8 bases from J, leaving 15 bases between. Germline V gene data show CDR1 as LGHDT and CDR2 as YNNKEL (reference sequence). The CDR3 is CASSTQTQSGYTF. In DNA form, the CDR3 reads TGTGCCAGCAGCACCCAGACTCAGTCAGGCTACACCTTC.

The chain employs TRBV28 and TRBJ2-3, with TRBD2 identical over 10 bases. V dropped 6 bases and J dropped 10; count of bases not matched to a gene: 10. Per germline, CDR1 MDHEN and CDR2 SYDVKM. The CDR3 runs to 14 residues. In DNA form, the CDR3 reads TGTGCCAGCAGCCTGGCGGGACTAGCGTCCGCGCAGTATTTT. Amino acids: CASSLAGLASAQYF.

This chain uses TRBV7-2 with TRBJ2-7; 13 positions match TRBD2. The CDR3 contains 14 residues. V lost 3 bases to trimming and J lost 6 bases; unmatched junction nucleotides: 2. Germline CDR1 SGHTA, CDR2 FQGNSA. The CDR3 protein is CASSLGLAGLEQYF. The DNA for the CDR3 is TGTGCCAGCAGCTTGGGACTAGCGGGGCTCGAGCAGTACTTC.

The chain joins TRBV27 to TRBJ2-5; D is possibly TRBD1 or TRBD2 (5 bases each). The CDR3 is made up of 17 amino acids. CDR1 and CDR2 from the germline V gene are MNHEY and SMNVEV (reference sequence). Deletions cut 10 bases from V and 1 base from J, with 25 bases between. CDR3 region: CATSPGLQRNLQETQYF. In DNA form, the CDR3 reads TGTGCCACCTCCCCGGGGCTACAAAGAAACCTCCAAGAGACCCAGTACTTC.